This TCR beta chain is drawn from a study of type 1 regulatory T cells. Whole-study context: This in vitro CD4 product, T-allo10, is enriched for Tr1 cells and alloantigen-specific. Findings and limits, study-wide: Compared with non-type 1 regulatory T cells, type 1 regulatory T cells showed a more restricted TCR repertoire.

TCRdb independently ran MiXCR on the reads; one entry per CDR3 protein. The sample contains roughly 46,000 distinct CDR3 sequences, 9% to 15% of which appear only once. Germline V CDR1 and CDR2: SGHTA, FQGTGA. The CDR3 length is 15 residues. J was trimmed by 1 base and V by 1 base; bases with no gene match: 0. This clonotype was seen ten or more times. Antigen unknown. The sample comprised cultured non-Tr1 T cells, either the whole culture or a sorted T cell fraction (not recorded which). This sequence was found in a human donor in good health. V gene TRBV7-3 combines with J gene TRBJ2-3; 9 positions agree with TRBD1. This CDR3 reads CASSLRTGGTDTQYF. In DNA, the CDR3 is TGTGCCAGCAGCTTAAGGACAGGGGGCACAGATACGCAGTATTTT.